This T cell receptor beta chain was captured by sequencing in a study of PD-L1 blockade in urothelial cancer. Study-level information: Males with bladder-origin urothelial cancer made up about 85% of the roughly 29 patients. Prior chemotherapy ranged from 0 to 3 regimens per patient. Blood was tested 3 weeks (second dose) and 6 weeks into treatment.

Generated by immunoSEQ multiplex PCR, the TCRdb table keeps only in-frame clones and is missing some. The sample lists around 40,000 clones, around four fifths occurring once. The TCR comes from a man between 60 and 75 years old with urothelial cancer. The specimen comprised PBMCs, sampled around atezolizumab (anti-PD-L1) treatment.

The CDR3 reads CAIRATSGNTDTQYF. DNA of the CDR3: TGTGCCATCAGGGCCACTAGCGGGAACACAGATACGCAGTATTTT. The chain joins TRBV10-3 to TRBJ2-3; 10 bases are shared with TRBD2. CDR1 and CDR2 from the germline V gene are ENHRY and SYGVKD. CDR3 size: 15 residues. V dropped 6 bases and J dropped 2; count of bases not matched to a gene: 5.